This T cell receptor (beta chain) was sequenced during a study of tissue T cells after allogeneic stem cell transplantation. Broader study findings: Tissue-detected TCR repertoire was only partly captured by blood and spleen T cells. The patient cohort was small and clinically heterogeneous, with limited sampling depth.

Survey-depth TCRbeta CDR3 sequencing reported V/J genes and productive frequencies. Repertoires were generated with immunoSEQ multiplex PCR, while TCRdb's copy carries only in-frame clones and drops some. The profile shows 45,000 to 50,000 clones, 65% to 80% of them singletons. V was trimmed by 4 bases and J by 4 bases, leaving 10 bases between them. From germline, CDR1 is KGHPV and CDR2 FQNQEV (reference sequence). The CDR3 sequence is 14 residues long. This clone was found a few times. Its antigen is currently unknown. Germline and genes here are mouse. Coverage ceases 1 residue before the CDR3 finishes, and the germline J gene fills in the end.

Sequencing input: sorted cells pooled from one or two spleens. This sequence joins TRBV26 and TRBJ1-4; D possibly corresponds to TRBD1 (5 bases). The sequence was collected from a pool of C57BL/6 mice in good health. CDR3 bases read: TGTGCCAGCAGTCGAGGGGCCTTCAACGAAAGATTATTT. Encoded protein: CASSRGAFNERLF. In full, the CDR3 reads CASSRGAFNERLFF.